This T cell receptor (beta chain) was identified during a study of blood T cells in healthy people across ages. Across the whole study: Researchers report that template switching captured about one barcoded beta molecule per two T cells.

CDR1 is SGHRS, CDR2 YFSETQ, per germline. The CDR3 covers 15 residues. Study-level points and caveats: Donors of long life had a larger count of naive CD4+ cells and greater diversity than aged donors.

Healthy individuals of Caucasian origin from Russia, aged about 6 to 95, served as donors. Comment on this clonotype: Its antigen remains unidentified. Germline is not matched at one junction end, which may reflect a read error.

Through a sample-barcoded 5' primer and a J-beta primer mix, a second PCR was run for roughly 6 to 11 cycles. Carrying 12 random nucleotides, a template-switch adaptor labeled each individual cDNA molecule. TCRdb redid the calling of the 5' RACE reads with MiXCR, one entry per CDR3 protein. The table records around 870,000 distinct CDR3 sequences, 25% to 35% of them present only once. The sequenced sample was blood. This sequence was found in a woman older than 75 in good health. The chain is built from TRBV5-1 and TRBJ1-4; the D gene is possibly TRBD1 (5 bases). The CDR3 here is CASSLGREGNEKRFF. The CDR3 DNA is TGCGCCAGCAGCTTAGGCAGGGAGGGAAATGAAAAACGGTTTTTT.